Below are 21 T cell receptor beta chains sequenced from a single sample in a study of blood T cell repertoires in COVID-19. This table comes from immunoSEQ multiplex PCR, and its TCRdb copy is limited to in-frame clones, with some not included. Here the sample spans 110,000 or so clones, 85% to 90% being singletons. Sequencing was performed on peripheral blood. The receptors shown here come from a woman in her sixties or seventies with COVID-19, enrolled during active disease.

This CDR3 is CASRGLFSGNTIYF. In DNA, the CDR3 is TGTGCCAGCAGGGGACTATTCTCTGGAAACACCATATATTTT. The chain links TRBV2 to TRBJ1-3; perhaps TRBD1 as D (5 bases). Germline V lookup: CDR1 SNHLY, CDR2 FYNNEI. The CDR3 covers 14 residues. V dropped 6 bases and J dropped 0 bases, with 9 bases sitting between them. Full variable domain (remainder filled in from reference TRBV2 and TRBJ1-3): EPEVTQTPSHQVTQMGQEVILRCVPISNHLYFYWYRQILGQKVEFLVSFYNNEISEKSEIFDDQFSVERPDGSNFTLKIRSTKLEDSAMYFCASRGLFSGNTIYFGEGSWLTVV.

The gene calls are TRBV9 and TRBJ2-5; maybe TRBD2 (5 bases). The CDR3 length is 15 residues. V shed 0 bases and J shed 5 bases, with 14 bases lying between them. Germline CDR1 SGDLS, CDR2 YYNGEE. CDR3 amino acids: CASSVVVGGSETQYF. The CDR3 DNA is TGTGCCAGCAGCGTAGTAGTAGGAGGTTCCGAGACCCAGTACTTC.

This chain links TRBV4-3 with TRBJ2-1; TRBD1 aligns across 7 bases. The J segment lost 12 bases and the V segment lost 4 bases, leaving 9 bases of the junction unmatched. Germline CDR1 LGHNA, CDR2 YSLEER. The CDR3 has 13 residues. CDR3 nucleotides: TGCGCCAGCAGCCGAGTCACAGGGGAATGGCAGTTCTTC. Protein product: CASSRVTGEWQFF.

The V call is TRBV18, the J call TRBJ1-2; TRBD1 agrees at 9 bases. V lost 3 bases to trimming and J lost 8 bases; unmatched junction nucleotides: 7. Looked up from germline, CDR1 is KGHSH and CDR2 is LQKENI. The CDR3 contains 14 residues. The CDR3 sequence: CASSPPGTGIGYTF. The DNA for the CDR3 is TGTGCCAGCTCACCCCCCGGGACAGGGATAGGCTACACCTTC.

This sequence joins TRBV5-1 and TRBJ2-7; the match to TRBD2 covers 9 bases. The CDR3 is made up of 13 amino acids. With 5 bases clipped from V and 2 bases from J, the junction kept 2 bases outside the gene matches. Germline V gene data show CDR1 as SGHRS and CDR2 as YFSETQ. CDR3 sequence reads: CASRTSGTYEQYF. The CDR3 region has the DNA TGCGCCAGCAGGACTAGCGGAACCTACGAGCAGTACTTC.

V usage is TRBV6-2 or TRBV6-3 and J usage is TRBJ1-2; D call uncertain. The CDR3 consists of 12 residues. Germline CDR1 and CDR2: MNHEY and SVGEGT. V was shortened by 6 bases and J by 9 bases, with 14 bases between the two germline ends. CDR3 in DNA: TGTGCCAGCAGCGTGAGGGCAGCGCGCTACACCTTC. It specifies CASSVRAARYTF.

Here the CDR3 DNA reads TGTGCCAGCACCGTGGACAGAGGGTACCAGCCCCAGCATTTT. Protein sequence: CASTVDRGYQPQHF. V is TRBV2 and J is TRBJ1-5, with D perhaps matching TRBD1 (6 bases). CDR3 size: 14 residues. Between the trimmed V and J ends, which lost 7 bases and 7 bases, there was a span of 17 bases. The germline CDR1 and CDR2 sequences are SNHLY and FYNNEI.

The chain carries TRBV2 and TRBJ1-2, with TRBD1 as a possible D gene (5 bases). Trimming pared 5 bases from V and 3 bases from J, leaving 13 bases between. Germline values: CDR1 SNHLY, CDR2 FYNNEI. The CDR3 is made up of 14 amino acids. The CDR3 DNA reads as TGTGCCAGCAGTCCCACTGGAGGGGACTATGGCTACACCTTC. This codes for CASSPTGGDYGYTF.

The V call is TRBV9, the J call TRBJ1-2, with D maybe TRBD1 (5 bases). Germline V gene lookup returns CDR1 SGDLS and CDR2 YYNGEE. This CDR3 comprises 15 residues. V dropped 4 bases and J dropped 0 bases, with 13 bases sitting between them. The CDR3 region is CASSLRQSANYGYTF. CDR3 bases: TGTGCCAGCAGCTTAAGACAGTCAGCTAACTATGGCTACACCTTC. Combining the CDR3 with reference TRBV9 and TRBJ1-2 gives the whole variable domain DSGVTQTPKHLITATGQRVTLRCSPRSGDLSVYWYQQSLDQGLQFLIQYYNGEERAKGNILERFSAQQFPDLHSELNLSSLELGDSALYFCASSLRQSANYGYTFGSGTRLTVV.

The chain combines TRBV18 with TRBJ1-4; D ambiguous. V lost 6 bases and J 6 bases, leaving 20 bases between the germline ends. CDR3 length: 16 residues. CDR1 is KGHSH and CDR2 is LQKENI in the germline V gene. CDR3 DNA sequence: TGTGCCAGCTCTTCCGGGGAATTTAACTGGGATGAAAAACTGTTTTTT. This encodes CASSSGEFNWDEKLFF.

The V call is TRBV19, the J call TRBJ1-1; D is undetermined. There are 15 residues in the CDR3. The germline V gene has CDR1 LNHDA and CDR2 SQIVND (reference sequence). V was trimmed by 1 base and J by 1 base, leaving 10 bases between them. The DNA of the CDR3 is TGTGCCAGTAGTATAGGCCAGGCTGGGAACACTGAAGCTTTCTTT. Translating it yields CASSIGQAGNTEAFF. The whole variable domain, filled in from reference TRBV19 and TRBJ1-1, reads DGGITQSPKYLFRKEGQNVTLSCEQNLNHDAMYWYRQDPGQGLRLIYYSQIVNDFQKGDIAEGYSVSREKKESFPLTVTSAQKNPTAFYLCASSIGQAGNTEAFFGQGTRLTVV.

CDR3 sequence: CASSFLNTGELFF. The CDR3 region has the DNA TGTGCCAGCAGTTTCCTTAACACCGGGGAGCTGTTTTTT. The rearrangement joins TRBV28 to TRBJ2-2, with D hard to call. Between the trimmed V and J ends, which lost 3 bases and 2 bases, there was a span of 4 bases. This CDR3 has 13 residues. Germline assignment: CDR1 MDHEN and CDR2 SYDVKM.

This chain uses TRBV24-1 with TRBJ1-1; TRBD1 agrees at 9 bases. Germline V lookup: CDR1 KGHDR, CDR2 SFDVKD. This CDR3 is 16 amino acids long. The V gene end was trimmed by 3 bases and the J gene end by 0 bases; junction bases not matched to a gene: 4. In DNA, the CDR3 is TGTGCCACCAGTGATCCCCGGGACAGGGTGAACACTGAAGCTTTCTTT. It translates to CATSDPRDRVNTEAFF.

The CDR3 here is CASSHRGKETQYF. The CDR3 region has the DNA TGTGCCAGCAGTCACAGGGGCAAAGAGACCCAGTACTTC. The chain has TRBV6-5 and TRBJ2-5, with TRBD1 matching 7 bases. Germline loops: CDR1 MNHEY, CDR2 SVGAGI. V gave up 5 bases and J gave up 3 bases; unmatched junction bases: 3. The CDR3 totals 13 residues.

V is TRBV5-1 and J is TRBJ2-1; no clear D gene. Trimming removed 2 bases at V and 0 bases at J, with 6 bases between. Germline V gene data show CDR1 as SGHRS and CDR2 as YFSETQ. This CDR3 comprises 14 residues. CDR3 sequence reads: CASSLRSSYNEQFF. The DNA of the CDR3 is TGCGCCAGCAGCTTACGGAGCTCCTACAATGAGCAGTTCTTC. Based on the CDR3 plus reference TRBV5-1 and TRBJ2-1, the full variable domain is KAGVTQTPRYLIKTRGQQVTLSCSPISGHRSVSWYQQTPGQGLQFLFEYFSETQRNKGNFPGRFSGRQFSNSRSEMNVSTLELGDSALYLCASSLRSSYNEQFFGPGTRLTVL.

This clone was seen only a few times. The rearrangement uses TRBV10-3 and TRBJ2-7, with 11 bases aligning to TRBD2. J lost 3 bases, V lost 4 bases, and 11 bases had no gene match. The CDR3 has 17 residues. Per the germline V gene, CDR1 is ENHRY and CDR2 is SYGVKD. CDR3 residues: CAISGGLAGGLIYEQYF. For the CDR3, the DNA is TGTGCCATCAGTGGAGGGCTAGCGGGGGGACTGATCTACGAGCAGTACTTC.

The rearrangement uses TRBV19 and TRBJ1-3; possible D gene TRBD1, 6 bases. The V end lost 7 bases, the J end lost 0 bases, and 10 bases lay between the germline ends. CDR3 length: 14 amino acids. The germline gives CDR1 LNHDA, CDR2 SQIVND (reference sequence). This CDR3 reads CASTRGGSGNTIYF. Here the CDR3 DNA reads TGTGCCAGTACCCGAGGGGGCTCTGGAAACACCATATATTTT.

This clone was seen a few times. The chain couples TRBV6-4 to TRBJ1-2; 8 bases map to TRBD1. CDR3 size: 14 residues. V lost 6 bases and J lost 2; bases outside the gene matches: 5. The germline V gene has CDR1 MRHNA and CDR2 SNTAGT. The DNA of the CDR3 is TGTGCCAGCAGAGCCGGACAGGGCAACTATGGCTACACCTTC. This sequence encodes CASRAGQGNYGYTF.

The rearrangement uses TRBV27 and TRBJ1-2, with a tentative D call TRBD1 (6 bases). Germline V lookup: CDR1 MNHEY, CDR2 SMNVEV (reference sequence). Trimming pared 6 bases from V and 2 bases from J, leaving 16 bases between. The CDR3 totals 15 residues. CDR3 sequence: CASRSQDSLNYGYTF. The CDR3 bases are TGTGCCAGCAGATCGCAGGACAGCCTAAACTATGGCTACACCTTC.

The gene calls are TRBV18 and TRBJ1-4, with TRBD1 matching over 8 bases. V shed 2 bases, J shed 3 bases, and the junction held 2 bases outside the gene matches. Germline V gene data show CDR1 as KGHSH and CDR2 as LQKENI. The CDR3 is 15 amino acids. CDR3 sequence (DNA): TGTGCCAGCTCACCAGGACAGGGTGCTAATGAAAAACTGTTTTTT. Its protein is CASSPGQGANEKLFF.

The chain is built from TRBV18 and TRBJ2-1; possible D gene TRBD2, 5 bases. The V gene's germline CDR1 is KGHSH and CDR2 LQKENI. The CDR3 is 17 residues long. The V and J ends lost 5 bases and 0 bases respectively, with 17 bases between them. The DNA of the CDR3 is TGTGCCAGCTCAGCGTGGGCAGCCACTAGCTCCTACAATGAGCAGTTCTTC. This sequence encodes CASSAWAATSSYNEQFF. The variable domain in full, with the rest retrieved from reference TRBV18 and TRBJ2-1, is NAGVMQNPRHLVRRRGQEARLRCSPMKGHSHVYWYRQLPEEGLKFMVYLQKENIIDESGMPKERFSAEFPKEGPSILRIQQVVRGDSAAYFCASSAWAATSSYNEQFFGPGTRLTVL.